Included here is one TCR beta chain sequence, with context. What it recognizes is unknown. The primer mix had 60 Vbeta and 13 Jbeta primers. The table came from immunoSEQ multiplex PCR; TCRdb's copy has only in-frame clones and leaves some out. The table shows about 160,000 clones, with 80% to 85% occurring only once. The data were obtained in a study of cytomegalovirus exposure and HLA in healthy donors. CDR3 length equals 13 residues. Germline CDR1 is SGDLS and CDR2 is YYNGEE. Trimming removed 3 bases from V and 3 bases from J, with 10 bases in between. Findings and caveats of the study: A later analysis reportedly found fewer N-insertions in an Asian-associated ancestry cluster than the approximately 700-donor mean.

Sequencing input: PBMCs. The V and J genes are TRBV9 and TRBJ2-7; D perhaps matches TRBD2 (6 bases). The source is a male donor in good health and CMV-seropositive. CDR3: CASSGGLNYEQYF. The CDR3 DNA reads as TGTGCCAGCAGCGGGGGACTGAACTACGAGCAGTACTTC.